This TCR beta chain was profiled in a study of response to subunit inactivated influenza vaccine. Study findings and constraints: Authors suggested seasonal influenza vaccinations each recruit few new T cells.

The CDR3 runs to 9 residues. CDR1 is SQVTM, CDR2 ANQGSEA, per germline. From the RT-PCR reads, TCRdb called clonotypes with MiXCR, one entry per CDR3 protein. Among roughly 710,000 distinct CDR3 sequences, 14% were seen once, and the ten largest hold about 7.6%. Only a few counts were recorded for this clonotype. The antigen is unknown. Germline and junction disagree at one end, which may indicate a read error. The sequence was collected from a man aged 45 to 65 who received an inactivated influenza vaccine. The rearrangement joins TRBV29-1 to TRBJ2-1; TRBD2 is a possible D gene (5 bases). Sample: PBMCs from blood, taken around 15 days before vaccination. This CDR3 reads CSVEEGWEF. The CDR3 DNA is TGCAGCGTTGAAGAGGGGTGGGAGTTC.